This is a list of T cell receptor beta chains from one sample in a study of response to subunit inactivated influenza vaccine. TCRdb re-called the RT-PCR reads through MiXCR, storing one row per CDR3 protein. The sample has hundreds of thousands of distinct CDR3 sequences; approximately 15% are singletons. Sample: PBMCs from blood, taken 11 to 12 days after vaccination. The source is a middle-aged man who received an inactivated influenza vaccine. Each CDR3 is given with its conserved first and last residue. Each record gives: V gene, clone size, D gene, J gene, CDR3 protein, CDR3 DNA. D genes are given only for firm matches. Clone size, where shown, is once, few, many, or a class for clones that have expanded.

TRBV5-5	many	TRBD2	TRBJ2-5	CASSRSGTTYQETQYF	TGTGCCAGCAGCCGCTCCGGGACTACTTACCAAGAGACCCAGTACTTC
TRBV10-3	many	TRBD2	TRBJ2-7	CAIRPTSGPSYEQYF	TGTGCCATCAGGCCCACTAGCGGCCCCTCCTACGAGCAGTACTTC
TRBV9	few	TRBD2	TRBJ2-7	CASSVASSGMGEQYF	TGTGCCAGCAGCGTAGCATCTAGCGGGATGGGGGAGCAGTACTTC
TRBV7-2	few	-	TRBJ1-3	CASSLEFGNTIYF	TGTGCCAGCAGCTTAGAGTTCGGAAACACCATATATTTT
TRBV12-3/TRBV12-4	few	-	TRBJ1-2	CASMGTALTYGYTF	TGTGCCAGCATGGGAACAGCCTTAACCTATGGCTACACCTTC
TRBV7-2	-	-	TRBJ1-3	CASSPQSGNTIYF	TGTGCCAGCAGCCCCCAGTCTGGAAACACCATATATTTT
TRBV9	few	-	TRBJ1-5	CASSDEQDSNQPQHF	TGTGCCAGCAGCGACGAACAGGATAGCAATCAGCCCCAGCATTTT
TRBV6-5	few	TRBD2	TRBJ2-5	CASSYGRPSGATQETQYF	TGTGCCAGCAGTTACGGGAGGCCTAGCGGGGCGACCCAAGAGACCCAGTACTTC
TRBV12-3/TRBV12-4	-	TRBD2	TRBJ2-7	CASREAGGGYEQYF	TGTGCCAGCAGGGAGGCGGGAGGGGGTTACGAGCAGTACTTC
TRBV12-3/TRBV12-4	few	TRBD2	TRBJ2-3	CASRRTSGGLRQYF	TGTGCCAGCAGGAGGACTAGCGGGGGCCTCAGGCAGTATTTT
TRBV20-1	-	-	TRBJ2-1	CSARGGTRRSNEQFF	TGCAGTGCCCGCGGTGGGACTCGACGAAGCAATGAGCAGTTCTTC
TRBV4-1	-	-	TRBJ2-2	CASSPVGTNTGELFF	TGCGCCAGCAGCCCTGTTGGAACGAACACCGGGGAGCTGTTTTTT
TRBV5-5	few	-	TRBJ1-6	CASSLAGAYSPLHF	TGTGCCAGCAGCTTGGCGGGGGCTTATTCACCCCTCCACTTT
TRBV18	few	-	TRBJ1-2	CASSPGTATNYGYTF	TGTGCCAGCTCACCCGGGACGGCTACTAACTATGGCTACACCTTC
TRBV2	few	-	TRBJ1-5	CASSELGNQPQHF	TGTGCCAGCAGTGAACTGGGCAATCAGCCCCAGCATTTT
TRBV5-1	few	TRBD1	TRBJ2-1	CASSLGTRDRQFF	TGCGCCAGCAGCTTGGGAACCCGGGACAGGCAGTTCTTC
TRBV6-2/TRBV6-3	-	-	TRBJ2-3	CASSYGYITDTQYF	TGTGCCAGCAGTTACGGCTATATCACAGATACGCAGTATTTT
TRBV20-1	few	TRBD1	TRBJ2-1	CSALGAGQANEQFF	TGCAGTGCCCTCGGGGCAGGACAGGCAAATGAGCAGTTCTTC
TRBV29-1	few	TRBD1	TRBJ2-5	CSSADRGLKLETQYF	TGCAGCTCGGCCGACAGGGGGCTGAAATTGGAGACCCAGTACTTC
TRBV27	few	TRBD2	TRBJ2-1	CASSRGTSGIYNEQFF	TGTGCCAGCAGTAGAGGGACTAGCGGGATTTACAATGAGCAGTTCTTC
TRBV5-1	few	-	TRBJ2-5	CARATRGSRGTQYF	TGCGCCAGGGCTACCCGGGGATCTCGGGGGACCCAGTACTTC
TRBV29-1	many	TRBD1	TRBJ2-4	CSVSQGARIDIQYF	TGCAGCGTTTCTCAGGGGGCGCGAATAGACATTCAGTACTTC
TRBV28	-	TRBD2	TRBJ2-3	CASSGRGRATSTDTQYF	TGTGCCAGCAGTGGGCGAGGGAGGGCCACTTCCACAGATACGCAGTATTTT
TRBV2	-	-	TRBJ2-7	CASSESASYEQYF	TGTGCCAGCAGTGAGTCAGCTTCCTACGAGCAGTACTTC
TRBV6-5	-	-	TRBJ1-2	CASSYGSQRGGYTF	TGTGCCAGCAGTTACGGGTCCCAAAGGGGCGGCTACACCTTC
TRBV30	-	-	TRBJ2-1	CAWILQGNEQFF	TGTGCCTGGATCCTGCAAGGAAATGAGCAGTTCTTC
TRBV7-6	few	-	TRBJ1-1	CASSFSWATGNTEAFF	TGTGCCAGCAGCTTTAGCTGGGCTACAGGGAATACTGAAGCTTTCTTT
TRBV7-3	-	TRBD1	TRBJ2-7	CASSPGTGGSEQYF	TGTGCCAGCAGCCCCGGGACAGGAGGGTCCGAGCAGTACTTC
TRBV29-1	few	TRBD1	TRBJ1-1	CSVGQVVNTEAFF	TGCAGCGTCGGACAGGTAGTGAACACTGAAGCTTTCTTT
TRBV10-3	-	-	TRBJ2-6	CAISVHMGTGANVLTF	TGTGCCATCAGCGTACATATGGGTACTGGGGCCAACGTCCTGACTTTC
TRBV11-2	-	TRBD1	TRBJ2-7	CASSPPGGQGAYEQYF	TGTGCCAGCAGTCCCCCCGGTGGACAGGGGGCCTACGAGCAGTACTTC
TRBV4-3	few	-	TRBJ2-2	CASSQDFGNTGELFF	TGCGCCAGCAGCCAAGATTTCGGAAACACCGGGGAGCTGTTTTTT
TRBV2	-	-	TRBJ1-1	CASKEDGTEAFF	TGTGCCAGCAAGGAGGACGGCACTGAAGCTTTCTTT
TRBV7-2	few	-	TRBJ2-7	CASSRWAGTYEQYF	TGTGCCAGCAGCCGGTGGGCAGGCACCTACGAGCAGTACTTC
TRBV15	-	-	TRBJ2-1	CATSSGPVYYNEQFF	TGTGCCACCAGCAGCGGACCGGTATACTACAATGAGCAGTTCTTC
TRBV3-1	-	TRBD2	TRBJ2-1	CASSQRTSGRAEQFF	TGTGCCAGCAGCCAGAGGACTAGCGGTCGGGCTGAGCAGTTCTTC
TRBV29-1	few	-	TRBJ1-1	CSVARPAVEAFF	TGCAGCGTGGCGAGACCAGCGGTTGAAGCTTTCTTT
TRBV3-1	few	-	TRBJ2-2	CASSQGHSNTGELFF	TGTGCCAGCAGCCAGGGACATTCGAACACCGGGGAGCTGTTTTTT
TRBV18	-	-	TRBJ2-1	CASSPPEWGLTYNEQFF	TGTGCCAGCTCACCACCGGAGTGGGGACTTACCTACAATGAGCAGTTCTTC
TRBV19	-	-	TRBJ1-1	CASKPRTWGVSEAFF	TGTGCCAGTAAACCCAGAACCTGGGGGGTGTCTGAAGCTTTCTTT
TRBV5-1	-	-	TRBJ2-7	CASSFLAFGASYEQYF	TGCGCCAGCAGCTTCCTAGCTTTCGGGGCCTCCTACGAGCAGTACTTC
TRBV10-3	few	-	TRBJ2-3	CAISEDYTDTQYF	TGTGCCATCAGTGAGGACTACACAGATACGCAGTATTTT
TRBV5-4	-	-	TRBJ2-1	CASSLGGRVLDEQFF	TGTGCCAGCAGCTTGGGGGGCAGGGTACTAGACGAGCAGTTCTTC
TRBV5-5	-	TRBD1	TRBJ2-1	CASTIDRARHNEQFF	TGTGCCAGCACCATCGACAGGGCTCGACACAATGAGCAGTTCTTC
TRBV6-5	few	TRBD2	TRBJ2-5	CASSSGLAASETQYF	TGTGCCAGCAGCTCTGGACTAGCTGCTTCAGAGACCCAGTACTTC
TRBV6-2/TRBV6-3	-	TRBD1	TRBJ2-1	CASSGQGGRWNEQFF	TGTGCCAGCAGTGGACAGGGAGGACGTTGGAATGAGCAGTTCTTC
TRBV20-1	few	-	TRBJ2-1	CSPSWSSSYNEQFF	TGCAGCCCCAGTTGGTCAAGTTCCTACAATGAGCAGTTCTTC
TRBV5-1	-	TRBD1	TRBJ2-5	CASSLAGTGVETQYF	TGCGCCAGCAGCTTGGCCGGGACAGGGGTGGAGACCCAGTACTTC
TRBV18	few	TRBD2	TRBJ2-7	CASSPPGTSDGYEQYF	TGTGCCAGCTCACCACCGGGGACTAGCGATGGCTACGAGCAGTACTTC